This is a list of T cell receptor beta chains from one sample in a study of Ad26.COV2.S vaccination and SARS-CoV-2 variants. The protocol was immunoSEQ multiplex PCR, while the TCRdb copy is restricted to in-frame clones and leaves out a portion. This table holds approximately 97,000 clones, 60% to 85% found once. This material consisted of peripheral blood, taken after recovery from COVID-19. These receptors all come from a human donor who had recovered from COVID-19. The CDR3 runs from the conserved cysteine through the conserved F or W. The D gene is left open where the match is weak. For some rows the clone size is stated as once, few or many, or as a class when expanded; others skip it.

clone_size,v_call,j_call,d_call,cdr3_aa,cdr3_nt
.,TRBV3-1/TRBV3-2,TRBJ2-2,.,CASSQVAGFGELFF,TGTGCCAGCAGCCAAGTGGCGGGGTTTGGGGAGCTGTTTTTT
.,TRBV18,TRBJ2-2,.,CASSPRGMTRTGELFF,TGTGCCAGCTCACCACGGGGAATGACGAGGACCGGGGAGCTGTTTTTT
.,TRBV12-3/TRBV12-4,TRBJ2-7,.,CASSLGQAGGQYF,TGTGCCAGCAGTTTAGGGCAGGCTGGAGGGCAGTACTTC
.,TRBV6-1,TRBJ2-4,.,CASSEEGQGLNIQYF,TGTGCCAGCAGTGAAGAAGGGCAGGGGCTAAACATTCAGTACTTC
.,TRBV5-1,TRBJ1-6,.,CASSYWVRTVDNSPLHF,TGCGCCAGCAGCTACTGGGTGAGAACAGTAGATAATTCACCCCTCCACTTT
.,TRBV12-5,TRBJ2-7,.,CASAGGGTYEQYF,TGTGCTAGTGCAGGTGGCGGAACCTACGAGCAGTACTTC
.,TRBV28,TRBJ1-2,.,CASTFTGFQTANYGYTF,TGTGCCAGCACCTTTACAGGGTTCCAAACAGCTAACTATGGCTACACCTTC
once,TRBV12-3/TRBV12-4,TRBJ1-1,.,CASSWTLDTEAFF,TGTGCCAGCAGTTGGACCTTAGACACTGAAGCTTTCTTT
.,TRBV29-1,TRBJ1-2,.,CSVEPGDLYGYTF,TGCAGCGTTGAACCCGGAGACCTCTATGGCTACACCTTC
.,TRBV5-1,TRBJ1-1,.,CASSLGRQNTEAFF,TGCGCCAGCAGCTTGGGACGCCAGAACACTGAAGCTTTCTTT
.,TRBV11-2,TRBJ2-5,TRBD1,CASSLFGRGQETQYF,TGTGCCAGCAGCTTATTCGGCAGGGGGCAAGAGACCCAGTACTTC
.,TRBV28,TRBJ2-1,TRBD2,CASTLSIAGGKNEQFF,TGTGCCAGCACTTTGTCCATAGCGGGGGGGAAGAATGAGCAGTTCTTC
.,TRBV29-1,TRBJ1-4,TRBD1,CSVADRVSNEKLFF,TGCAGCGTGGCCGACAGGGTCTCTAATGAAAAACTGTTTTTT
.,TRBV27,TRBJ1-1,TRBD1,CASSLTGGHQIAFF,TGTGCCAGCAGTTTGACAGGGGGCCATCAAATAGCTTTCTTT
.,TRBV3-1/TRBV3-2,TRBJ2-1,.,CASSQAVGEQFF,TGTGCCAGCAGCCAAGCAGTGGGTGAGCAGTTCTTC
once,TRBV4-2,TRBJ1-1,.,CASSQEDLSGTEAFF,TGTGCCAGCAGCCAAGAAGATCTCTCGGGGACTGAAGCTTTCTTT
few,TRBV2,TRBJ1-1,.,CASTSRGQLEAFF,TGTGCCAGCACCTCTCGAGGACAGCTAGAAGCTTTCTTT
.,TRBV3-1/TRBV3-2,TRBJ2-5,TRBD2,CASSQGRTSGKETQYF,TGTGCCAGCAGCCAAGGACGGACTAGCGGAAAAGAGACCCAGTACTTC
.,TRBV4-1,TRBJ2-3,.,CASSQQGKLTDTQYF,TGCGCCAGCAGCCAACAGGGAAAACTCACAGATACGCAGTATTTT